The text below deals with one TCR beta chain. Its target is unknown. The data are from a study of T cells expressing NK-cell markers. Study details: One of eight sequenced donors was HCMV-seronegative; the other seven were seropositive. Notes on the study in general: Whether the expanded NKG2C+ T cell clones recognized HCMV remained unclear.

A 5'RACE template switching approach incorporating UMIs was used to make TCR beta cDNA. TCRdb re-called the 5' RACE reads; every CDR3 protein appears as one record, without DNA. This repertoire comprises some 460,000 distinct CDR3 sequences; its ten largest clones make up under 1.5%. The length of the CDR3 is 13 residues. Germline CDR1 SEHNR, CDR2 FQNEAQ (reference sequence). The receptor comes from a woman aged 45-65 years in good health. The chain employs TRBV7-9 and TRBJ2-7; the D gene TCRdb calls, TRBD1, cannot be checked with no DNA. Sequencing was performed on blood T cells: a sorted CD56 or NKG2C T cell subset, CD4+ or CD8+ T cells, or bulk PBMC T cells (not recorded which). The CDR3 protein is CASPWGESYEQYF.